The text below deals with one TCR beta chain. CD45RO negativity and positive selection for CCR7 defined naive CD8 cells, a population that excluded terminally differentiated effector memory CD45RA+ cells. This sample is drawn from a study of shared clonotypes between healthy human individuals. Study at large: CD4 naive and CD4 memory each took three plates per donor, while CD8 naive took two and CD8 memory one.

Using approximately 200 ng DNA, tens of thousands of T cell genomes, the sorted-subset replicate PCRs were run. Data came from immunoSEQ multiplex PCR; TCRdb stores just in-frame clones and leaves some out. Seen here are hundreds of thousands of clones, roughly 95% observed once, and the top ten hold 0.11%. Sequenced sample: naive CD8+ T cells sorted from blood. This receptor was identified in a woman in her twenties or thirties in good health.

The CDR3 bases are TGTGCCAGCAGCCACCTCCTCCTGGGTAACACCGGGGAGCTGTTTTTT. Residues: CASSHLLLGNTGELFF. The chain recombines TRBV14 with TRBJ2-2; no clear D. The CDR3 spans 16 residues. The germline V gene encodes CDR1 SGHDN and CDR2 FVKESK. V dropped 3 bases and J dropped 2 bases, with 13 bases sitting between them.